This T cell receptor (beta chain) stems from a study of cytomegalovirus exposure and HLA in healthy donors. Study-level information: Within an early data release were 80 million to 90 million unique TCRs drawn from HLA-typed donors. Among the roughly 430 genotyped donors, just over 80% were placed in the Caucasian-associated ancestry cluster. General study results and limits: The number of N-insertions in an Asian-associated ancestry cluster was reportedly below the approximately 680-donor mean in a later analysis. Analysis performed later showed TCR beta chains linked to HLA being more clonally expanded than equally common others.

The V gene's germline CDR1 is SGHDN and CDR2 FVKESK. V lost 8 bases to trimming and J lost 4 bases, with 6 bases between them. The CDR3 covers 11 residues. The PCR contained 60 Vbeta and 13 Jbeta primers. Profiled with immunoSEQ multiplex PCR; TCRdb holds only in-frame clones, not every one. Here the sample spans about 220,000 clones, about 81% being singletons. Regarding this clone: The antigen is unknown.

The genes are TRBV14 and TRBJ2-1, with D hard to call. What was sequenced was PBMCs. The source of this sequence is a middle-aged man in good health and CMV-seropositive. Written as DNA, the CDR3 is TGTGCCAGCGGGCTATACAATGAGCAGTTCTTC. This encodes CASGLYNEQFF.